The clone carrying this T cell receptor (beta chain) was seen once. V shed 2 bases, J shed 4 bases, and the junction held 3 bases outside the gene matches. Germline loops: CDR1 GTSNPN, CDR2 SVGIG (reference sequence). CDR3 size: 15 residues. Seattle's cohort entered during active infection and was followed longitudinally. These data belong to a study of blood T cell repertoires in COVID-19. In the original workflow: Amplifying reference gene primers gave estimates of nucleated cell counts. Here immunoSEQ multiplex PCR was the method, and the copy in TCRdb shows in-frame clones only, minus some. Clone size and V and J calls were adopted from that table, with D and trimming inferred from the DNA. The sample lists under 350,000 clones, roughly 90% occurring once.

The specimen was peripheral blood. The V and J genes are TRBV30 and TRBJ2-1, with 12 bases identical to TRBD2. This clonotype originated in a woman younger than 45 with COVID-19, enrolled during active disease. CDR3 region: CAWSRLAGEYNEQFF. CDR3 DNA: TGTGCCTGGAGTCGACTAGCGGGGGAGTACAATGAGCAGTTCTTC. Using reference TRBV30 and TRBJ2-1 for the parts outside the CDR3, the full variable domain is SQTIHQWPATLVQPVGSPLSLECTVEGTSNPNLYWYRQAAGRGLQLLFYSVGIGQISSEVPQNLSASRPQDRQFILSSKKLLLSDSGFYLCAWSRLAGEYNEQFFGPGTRLTVL.